Each of the 3 T cell receptor beta chains below was sequenced from the same sample in a study of vaccination effects on CD4 cells after COVID-19. The data were produced by immunoSEQ multiplex PCR, yet TCRdb's version contains in-frame clones alone and is incomplete. The sample records 30,000 or so clones, 55% to 65% being singletons. Their antigens remain unidentified. When roughly eleven days of culture had elapsed, CD4+ T cells were isolated. This sample comprised CD4+ T cells from PBMCs cultured without peptide, obtained before COVID-19 vaccination. The receptors come from a human donor who received a COVID-19 vaccine.

This rearrangement joins TRBV5-8 to TRBJ1-1; D not resolved. The V end lost 1 base, the J end lost 3 bases, and 10 bases lay between the germline ends. This CDR3 region has 14 residues. Germline-derived CDR1 and CDR2 are SGHTS and YDEGEE. The CDR3 sequence: CASSLYLRDTEAFF. CDR3 DNA: TGTGCCAGCAGCTTGTATTTGCGGGACACTGAAGCTTTCTTT.

V gene TRBV11-2 combines with J gene TRBJ2-3; TRBD2 might be the D (5 bases). This CDR3 spans 14 amino acids. The V gene's germline CDR1 is SGHAT and CDR2 FQNNGV. Trimming cost V 2 bases and J 1 base, with 7 bases left between them. The CDR3 protein is CASSLSGRTDTQYF. The CDR3 DNA reads TGTGCCAGCAGCTTAAGCGGACGCACAGATACGCAGTATTTT.

J is TRBJ2-1 and V is TRBV3-1 (or the pseudogene TRBV3-2), with TRBD2 matching over 10 bases. The CDR3 spans 20 residues. Germline V gives CDR1 LGHDT, CDR2 YNNKEL (reference sequence). The V and J ends lost 6 bases and 1 base, in that order; junction bases with no gene match: 18. The CDR3: CASRPTLAGGEAGSYNEQFF. DNA of the CDR3: TGTGCCAGCAGGCCGACGTTAGCGGGGGGAGAGGCAGGGTCCTACAATGAGCAGTTCTTC.